This note documents a single TCR beta chain sequence. Its antigen is unknown. Naive CD4+ T cells were purified with Tregs depleted by CD25. TRBV12-4/TRBJ1-2 clonotypes were amplified with adaptor-ligated barcode primers. TCRdb recomputed calls from the multiplex PCR reads with MiXCR, one row per CDR3 protein. In the table there are approximately 1,200 distinct CDR3 sequences, around 21% of which are singletons. This CDR3 has 12 amino acids. V was cut by 3 bases and J by 7 bases, with 9 bases left in between. Findings of the study overall: Tumor Tregs overlapped most with tumor, then blood, naive CD4+ cells.

The TCR was taken from a female donor with breast cancer. The specimen was naive CD4+ T cells sorted from blood. Sample subset: naive CD4+ T cells, CD4+CD45RA+CD25-. The J gene is TRBJ1-2, the V gene TRBV12-3 or TRBV12-4; TRBD1 might be the D (5 bases). Written as DNA, the CDR3 is TGTGCCAGCAGTTTCAGGGTCGGTGGCTACACCTTC. The encoded protein is CASSFRVGGYTF.